This T cell receptor (beta chain) is drawn from a study of cytomegalovirus exposure and HLA in healthy donors. Study as a whole: Among the approximately 400 donors who were genotyped, approximately 84% fell in the genetic ancestry cluster that is associated with self-reported Caucasian donors.

Concerning this clone: What it binds is not known.

Notes on the study in general: Association of a missense DCLRE1C variant with TCR beta V- and J-gene trimming was reported in a later analysis. There were 164 TCR beta chains listed as cytomegalovirus-associated.

The PCR was carried out with 60 Vbeta primers and 13 Jbeta primers. Data came from immunoSEQ multiplex PCR; TCRdb stores just in-frame clones and leaves some out. The top ten hold roughly 2.5% of the sample, which has about 100,000 clones, around 80% seen once. The TCR comes from a man aged 30 to 39 in good health and CMV-seropositive. The sequencing sample was made of PBMCs.

The CDR3 DNA is TGTGCCAGCAGCTTAGATGGGACAGGGTCCTACGAGCAGTACTTC. It yields the protein CASSLDGTGSYEQYF. The J gene is TRBJ2-7, the V gene TRBV7-6; 9 bases are a match to TRBD1. Looked up from germline, CDR1 is SGHVS and CDR2 is FNYEAQ. The CDR3 loop spans 15 amino acids. V dropped 1 base and J dropped 1; count of bases not matched to a gene: 2.